This T cell receptor (beta chain) was profiled in a study of shared clonotypes between healthy human individuals. The overall study: Researchers drew samples from a couple of women and three men aged 18 to 49.

Deep-level assay runs were performed. Clones were sequenced by immunoSEQ multiplex PCR, and TCRdb holds only the in-frame ones, with some missing. The sample lists hundreds of thousands of clones; roughly 77% were seen once. The CDR3 runs 15 residues. After removal of 5 bases from V and 7 bases from J, the junction contained 9 bases not matched to a gene. Germline V gene data show CDR1 as SGHAT and CDR2 as FQNNGV. The receptor was derived from a woman aged 35 to 49 in good health. Some clones in this sample may be carry-over from other donors' samples. J is TRBJ2-1 and V is TRBV11-2, with 9 bases aligning to TRBD2. The sample taken for sequencing was PBMCs. The CDR3 protein is CASSISGSKSNEQFF. The CDR3 nucleotides are TGTGCCAGCAGCATTAGCGGGAGTAAGTCAAATGAGCAGTTCTTC.